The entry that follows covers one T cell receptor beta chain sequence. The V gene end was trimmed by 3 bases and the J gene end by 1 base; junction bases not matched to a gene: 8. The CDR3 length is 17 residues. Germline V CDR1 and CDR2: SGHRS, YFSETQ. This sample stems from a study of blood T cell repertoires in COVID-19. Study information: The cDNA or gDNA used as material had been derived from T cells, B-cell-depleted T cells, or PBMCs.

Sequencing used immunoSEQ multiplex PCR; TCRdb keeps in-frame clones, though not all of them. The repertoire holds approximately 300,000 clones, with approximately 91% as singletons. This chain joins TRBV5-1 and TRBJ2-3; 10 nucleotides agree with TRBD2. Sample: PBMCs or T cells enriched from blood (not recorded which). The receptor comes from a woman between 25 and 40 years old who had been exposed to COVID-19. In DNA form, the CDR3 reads TGCGCCAGCAGCTCTCCGCTAGCGGGGGACCGCACAGATACGCAGTATTTT. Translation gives CASSSPLAGDRTDTQYF.